This passage covers 2 T cell receptor beta chains from one sample sequenced in a study of T cell repertoires in cytomegalovirus infection. Each CDR3 protein is one row after TCRdb ran MiXCR on the reads. The sample has 200,000 to 250,000 distinct CDR3 sequences, around 12% seen once. Specimen: PBMCs. The receptors were gathered from a human donor in good health (CMV status not recorded). Some clones in this sample may be carry-over from other donors' samples.

This clonotype was seen ten or more times. The V call is TRBV5-4, the J call TRBJ2-2, with D perhaps matching TRBD1 or TRBD2 (6 bases each). V lost 4 bases and J 2 bases, leaving 15 bases between the germline ends. The CDR3 extends over 16 amino acids. Per the germline V gene, CDR1 is SGHNT and CDR2 is YYREEE (reference sequence). CDR3: CASSHGGSPNTGELFF. The CDR3 DNA follows: TGTGCCAGCAGCCACGGGGGCAGTCCAAACACCGGGGAGCTGTTTTTT.

This clonotype showed up many times. This chain uses TRBV25-1 with TRBJ1-1, with D uncertain. V dropped 1 base and J dropped 6 bases, with 9 bases sitting between them. This CDR3 spans 13 amino acids. The V gene's germline CDR1 is MGHDK and CDR2 SYGVNS. The CDR3 DNA reads TGTGCCAGCAGTGAATTAGTTTCCCCTGAAGCTTTCTTT. Amino acid sequence: CASSELVSPEAFF.